This TCR beta chain was profiled in a study of blood T cell repertoires in COVID-19. The overall study: The samples span acute and convalescent COVID-19 from the United States, Italy and Spain. Sources were T cells, B-cell-depleted T cells, or PBMCs; the material itself was cDNA or gDNA.

The germline CDR1 and CDR2 sequences are SGHTA and FQGNSA. V was trimmed by 5 bases and J by 8 bases, leaving 15 bases between them. The CDR3 is 14 residues long. Original analysis: Reference gene primer amplification gave estimated nucleated cell counts. Generated by immunoSEQ multiplex PCR, the TCRdb table keeps only in-frame clones and is missing some. Clonal size and the V and J genes are those of that table, whereas D and trimming came from the DNA. The data hold 65,000 to 95,000 clones, with around 78% observed a single time. The chain employs TRBV7-2 and TRBJ1-4; D is possibly TRBD1 (5 bases). The source of this sequence is a human donor in a cohort sampled during active COVID-19. Sequenced input: peripheral blood. The chain's CDR3 is CASSPWQGGEKLFF. DNA for the CDR3: TGTGCCAGCAGCCCATGGCAGGGTGGGGAAAAACTGTTTTTT.